This TCR beta chain was sequenced for a study of early T cells in non-severe SARS-CoV-2 infection. Overall study: Sequencing was performed on bulk RNA from unsorted whole blood, leaving chains unpaired.

This clonotype was recorded many times. Its matching antigen is unknown. Trimming took 1 base from V and 7 from J, leaving 18 bases between them. The CDR3 has 15 amino acids. Germline CDR1 SGHDT, CDR2 YYEEEE. The TCR library protocol attached unique molecular identifiers to the individual cDNA molecules. From the 5' RACE reads, TCRdb called clonotypes with MiXCR, one entry per CDR3 protein. The sample consists of about 44,000 distinct CDR3 sequences, about 12% of them appearing once. Study outcomes and limitations: Sequences matched to VDJdb favored anti-spike CD8 responses, while private and CD4 specificities were missed.

This TCR was sampled from an adult who was a healthcare worker with PCR-confirmed SARS-CoV-2 infection or an uninfected control (not recorded which). The V gene is TRBV5-6, the J gene TRBJ2-7; D is uncertain. Material: whole blood. CDR3 amino acids: CASSLPGLRAGEQYF. CDR3 DNA sequence: TGTGCCAGCAGCTTGCCAGGCCTCCGCGCTGGGGAGCAGTACTTC.